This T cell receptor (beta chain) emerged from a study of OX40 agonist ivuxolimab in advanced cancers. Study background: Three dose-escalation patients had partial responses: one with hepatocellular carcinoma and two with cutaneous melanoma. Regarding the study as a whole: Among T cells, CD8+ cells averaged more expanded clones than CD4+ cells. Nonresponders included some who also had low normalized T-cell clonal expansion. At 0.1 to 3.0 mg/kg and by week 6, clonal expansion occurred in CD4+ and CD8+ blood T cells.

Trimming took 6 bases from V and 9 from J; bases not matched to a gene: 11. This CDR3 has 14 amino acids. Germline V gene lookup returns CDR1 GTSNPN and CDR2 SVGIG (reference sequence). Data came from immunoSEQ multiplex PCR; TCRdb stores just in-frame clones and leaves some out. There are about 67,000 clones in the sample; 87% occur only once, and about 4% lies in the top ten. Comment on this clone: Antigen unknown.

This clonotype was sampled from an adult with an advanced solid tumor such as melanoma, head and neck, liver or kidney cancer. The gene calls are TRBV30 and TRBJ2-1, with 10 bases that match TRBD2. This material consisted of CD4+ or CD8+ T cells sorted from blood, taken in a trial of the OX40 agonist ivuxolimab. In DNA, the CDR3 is TGTGCCTGTACCGGGACTAGCGTTATTAGTGAGCAGTTCTTC. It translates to CACTGTSVISEQFF. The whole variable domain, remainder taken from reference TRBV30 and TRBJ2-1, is SQTIHQWPATLVQPVGSPLSLECTVEGTSNPNLYWYRQAAGRGLQLLFYSVGIGQISSEVPQNLSASRPQDRQFILSSKKLLLSDSGFYLCACTGTSVISEQFFGPGTRLTVL.